The entry below gives a single T cell receptor (beta chain) sequence along with its context. This record comes from a study of blood T cell repertoires in COVID-19. Background on the study: Acute and convalescent COVID-19 specimens originated in the United States, Italy and Spain. PBMCs, B-cell-depleted T cells, or T cells provided the cDNA or gDNA that made up the material.

Authors' data handling: How many nucleated cells were present was estimated from reference gene primer amplification. Assay: immunoSEQ multiplex PCR; the TCRdb copy retains only in-frame clones and omits some. The D gene and trimming were derived from the DNA, and the V and J assignments and clone size from that table. The sample carries approximately 210,000 clones, approximately 84% recorded once. Germline CDR1 reads LGHDT; CDR2 reads YNNKEL (reference sequence). Trimming removed 7 bases at V and 4 bases at J, with 8 bases between. The CDR3 loop spans 11 amino acids. The chain joins TRBV3-1 (or the pseudogene TRBV3-2) to TRBJ2-7, with a weak D call TRBD1 (5 bases). This clonotype originated in a woman aged 50 to 60 with active or convalescent COVID-19. Sequenced input: peripheral blood. The CDR3 DNA reads as TGTGCCAGCAACTCAGGGTACGAGCAGTACTTC. Encoded protein: CASNSGYEQYF.